This T cell receptor (beta chain) came from a study of OX40 agonist ivuxolimab in advanced cancers. Looking at the study overall: Patients treated during dose escalation were battling hepatocellular carcinoma, melanoma, renal cell or head and neck cancer.

This clone has a handful of counts. What it binds is unknown. Sequencing used immunoSEQ multiplex PCR; TCRdb keeps in-frame clones, though not all of them. The sample lists tens of thousands of clones, over 75% occurring once. Findings and limits, study-wide: Compared with CD4+, CD8+ T cells on average had more expanded clones.

Germline trimming cut 5 bases from V and 2 bases from J; bases unmatched to any gene: 8. The CDR3 loop spans 16 amino acids. The germline gives CDR1 LNHDA, CDR2 SQIVND (reference sequence). Sequenced here: CD4+ or CD8+ T cells sorted from blood, sampled in a trial of the OX40 agonist ivuxolimab. This receptor was obtained from an adult with an advanced solid tumor such as melanoma, head and neck, liver or kidney cancer. J is TRBJ1-3 and V is TRBV19, with 8 bases matching TRBD1. CDR3 nucleotide sequence: TGTGCCAGTAGTTCGCGCCAGGGGGCGACTGGAAACACCATATATTTT. Amino acid sequence: CASSSRQGATGNTIYF.